This is a list of T cell receptor beta chains from one sample in a study of vaccination effects on CD4 cells after COVID-19. The repertoire was sequenced with immunoSEQ multiplex PCR; TCRdb's copy has only in-frame clones and lacks some. The sample holds about 66,000 clones, 76% seen once. Antigen specificity for these receptors is unknown. The material sequenced was CD4+ T cells from PBMCs cultured with HCoV-OC43 spike peptides, taken after COVID-19 vaccination. The source is a human donor who received a COVID-19 vaccine. CDR3s include the opening cysteine and the closing phenylalanine or tryptophan. D genes are given only for firm matches. Not all rows give a size; the values are once, few, many and, for expanded clones, a class.

CDR3 length: 14; J gene: TRBJ2-5; D gene: NA; clone size: NA; V gene: TRBV30; CDR3 DNA: TGTGCCTGGAATTCGGGGGACCCACAAGAGACCCAGTACTTC; CDR3 protein: CAWNSGDPQETQYF
CDR3 length: 14; J gene: TRBJ1-1; D gene: TRBD1; clone size: once; V gene: TRBV7-9; CDR3 DNA: TGTGCCAGCAGCCTAGGACAGGGGATCCCTGAAGCTTTCTTT; CDR3 protein: CASSLGQGIPEAFF
CDR3 length: 19; J gene: TRBJ1-5; D gene: NA; clone size: NA; V gene: TRBV19; CDR3 DNA: TGTGCCAGTAGTACCTCGAGGGCTCGGGGTCTAAGCAGCAATCAGCCCCAGCATTTT; CDR3 protein: CASSTSRARGLSSNQPQHF
CDR3 length: 17; J gene: TRBJ1-4; D gene: NA; clone size: NA; V gene: TRBV5-1; CDR3 DNA: TGCGCCAGCAGCTTGGAATCTTCCGGTAGGGGATATGAAAAACTGTTTTTT; CDR3 protein: CASSLESSGRGYEKLFF
CDR3 length: 13; J gene: TRBJ2-1; D gene: NA; clone size: NA; V gene: TRBV30; CDR3 DNA: TGTGCCTGGGCACGGGGGCTCTACAATGAGCAGTTCTTC; CDR3 protein: CAWARGLYNEQFF
CDR3 length: 15; J gene: TRBJ1-4; D gene: NA; clone size: NA; V gene: TRBV5-1; CDR3 DNA: TGCGCCAGCAGCGACGGGGGAACAACTAATGAAAAACTGTTTTTT; CDR3 protein: CASSDGGTTNEKLFF
CDR3 length: 14; J gene: TRBJ1-2; D gene: NA; clone size: NA; V gene: TRBV9; CDR3 DNA: TGTGCCAGCAGCGACGGGGGAAGGCACTATGGCTACACCTTC; CDR3 protein: CASSDGGRHYGYTF
CDR3 length: 16; J gene: TRBJ2-6; D gene: NA; clone size: few; V gene: TRBV4-1; CDR3 DNA: TGCGCCAGCAGCGCAAATAAGGGGGCTGGGGCCAACGTCCTGACTTTC; CDR3 protein: CASSANKGAGANVLTF
CDR3 length: 14; J gene: TRBJ2-5; D gene: NA; clone size: NA; V gene: TRBV5-4; CDR3 DNA: TGTGCCGTTCGACGGGAAAGGTTTCAAGAGACCCAGTACTTC; CDR3 protein: CAVRRERFQETQYF
CDR3 length: 16; J gene: TRBJ2-5; D gene: TRBD2; clone size: NA; V gene: TRBV27; CDR3 DNA: TGTGCCAGCAGCCGTCGAGGCAGCGGGGGCCAAGAGACCCAGTACTTC; CDR3 protein: CASSRRGSGGQETQYF
CDR3 length: 10; J gene: TRBJ1-2; D gene: NA; clone size: NA; V gene: TRBV14; CDR3 DNA: TGTGCCAGCAGTTCATATGGCTACACCTTC; CDR3 protein: CASSSYGYTF
CDR3 length: 12; J gene: TRBJ2-3; D gene: NA; clone size: NA; V gene: TRBV3-1/TRBV3-2; CDR3 DNA: TGTGCCAGCAGCCTTCCCGGAGATACGCAGTATTTT; CDR3 protein: CASSLPGDTQYF
CDR3 length: 14; J gene: TRBJ2-5; D gene: TRBD1; clone size: NA; V gene: TRBV25-1; CDR3 DNA: TGTGCCAGCAGTGAAGGACAGGGCCGAGAGACCCAGTACTTC; CDR3 protein: CASSEGQGRETQYF
CDR3 length: 14; J gene: TRBJ1-4; D gene: NA; clone size: few; V gene: TRBV10-3; CDR3 DNA: TGTGCCATCAGTGCGGGGACGGTTAATGAAAAACTGTTTTTT; CDR3 protein: CAISAGTVNEKLFF
CDR3 length: 16; J gene: TRBJ2-2; D gene: TRBD1; clone size: NA; V gene: TRBV27; CDR3 DNA: TGTGCCAGCAGTACTCGGGACAGGGGAGGAACCGGGGAGCTGTTTTTT; CDR3 protein: CASSTRDRGGTGELFF
CDR3 length: 12; J gene: TRBJ1-4; D gene: NA; clone size: NA; V gene: TRBV30; CDR3 DNA: TGTGCCTGGAGTGTACAGGGCGTAAGATTGTTTTTT; CDR3 protein: CAWSVQGVRLFF
CDR3 length: 11; J gene: TRBJ1-4; D gene: NA; clone size: NA; V gene: TRBV4-3; CDR3 DNA: TGCGCCAGCAGCCAAGATGCAAAACTGTTTTTT; CDR3 protein: CASSQDAKLFF
CDR3 length: 14; J gene: TRBJ1-3; D gene: NA; clone size: NA; V gene: TRBV4-3; CDR3 DNA: TGCGCCTCAAACCAGGGCGGCTCTGGAAACACCATATATTTT; CDR3 protein: CASNQGGSGNTIYF
CDR3 length: 18; J gene: TRBJ2-6; D gene: TRBD2; clone size: NA; V gene: TRBV27; CDR3 DNA: TGTGCCAGCAGTTTATCGCGGGGGGCGGTAGCTGGGGCCAACGTCCTGACTTTC; CDR3 protein: CASSLSRGAVAGANVLTF
CDR3 length: 15; J gene: TRBJ2-5; D gene: NA; clone size: NA; V gene: TRBV11-2; CDR3 DNA: TGTGCCAGCAGCTCCCGGGTAGGGGACGGAGAGACCCAGTACTTC; CDR3 protein: CASSSRVGDGETQYF
CDR3 length: 14; J gene: TRBJ1-1; D gene: NA; clone size: NA; V gene: TRBV5-4; CDR3 DNA: TGTGCCAGCAGCTTGTTTTCGCGGCGAACGTTGGCTTTCTTT; CDR3 protein: CASSLFSRRTLAFF
CDR3 length: 16; J gene: TRBJ2-3; D gene: TRBD1; clone size: NA; V gene: TRBV5-1; CDR3 DNA: TGCGCCAGCAGCGTGGACAGGGGCCAAAGCACAGATACGCAGTATTTT; CDR3 protein: CASSVDRGQSTDTQYF
CDR3 length: 15; J gene: TRBJ2-2; D gene: TRBD2; clone size: few; V gene: TRBV2; CDR3 DNA: TGTGCCAGCATTCCGGGACTAGCTTACACCGGGGAGCTGTTTTTT; CDR3 protein: CASIPGLAYTGELFF
CDR3 length: 14; J gene: TRBJ2-5; D gene: NA; clone size: NA; V gene: TRBV5-1; CDR3 DNA: TGCGCCAGCAGCTTGGTAGGAGGCCAAGAGACCCAGTACTTC; CDR3 protein: CASSLVGGQETQYF
CDR3 length: 15; J gene: TRBJ2-2; D gene: NA; clone size: few; V gene: TRBV7-7; CDR3 DNA: TGTGCCAGCAGCTTAGATCCGGGGACCACCGGGGAGCTGTTTTTT; CDR3 protein: CASSLDPGTTGELFF
CDR3 length: 12; J gene: TRBJ1-3; D gene: NA; clone size: NA; V gene: TRBV6-6; CDR3 DNA: TGTGCCAGCTGGGGGTCTGGAAACACCATATATTTT; CDR3 protein: CASWGSGNTIYF
CDR3 length: 12; J gene: TRBJ2-3; D gene: NA; clone size: NA; V gene: TRBV7-9; CDR3 DNA: TGTGCCAGCAGCTTAGTGGGGGATACGCAGTATTTT; CDR3 protein: CASSLVGDTQYF
CDR3 length: 15; J gene: TRBJ1-4; D gene: NA; clone size: few; V gene: TRBV9; CDR3 DNA: TGTGCCAGCAGCGGCGGACGTCCAACTAATGAAAAACTGTTTTTT; CDR3 protein: CASSGGRPTNEKLFF
CDR3 length: 14; J gene: TRBJ2-2; D gene: TRBD2; clone size: few; V gene: TRBV7-3; CDR3 DNA: TGTGCCAGCAGCAGCGGGACGAACACCGGGGAGCTGTTTTTT; CDR3 protein: CASSSGTNTGELFF
CDR3 length: 17; J gene: TRBJ2-6; D gene: NA; clone size: once; V gene: TRBV25-1; CDR3 DNA: TGTGCCAGCAGTGAATCGGATGGGAGCTCTGGGGCCAACGTCCTGACTTTC; CDR3 protein: CASSESDGSSGANVLTF
CDR3 length: 14; J gene: TRBJ2-1; D gene: NA; clone size: NA; V gene: TRBV19; CDR3 DNA: TGTGCCAGTAGTAACGGTCTATATGTCTATGAGCAGTTCTTC; CDR3 protein: CASSNGLYVYEQFF
CDR3 length: 13; J gene: TRBJ1-1; D gene: NA; clone size: NA; V gene: TRBV30; CDR3 DNA: TGTGCCTGGAGTGGCGGGGGGCGGACTGAAGCTTTCTTT; CDR3 protein: CAWSGGGRTEAFF
CDR3 length: 16; J gene: TRBJ2-2; D gene: TRBD1; clone size: NA; V gene: TRBV18; CDR3 DNA: TGTGCCAGCTCACCCAGGACAGGGATGGATTCCGGGGAGCTGTTTTTT; CDR3 protein: CASSPRTGMDSGELFF
CDR3 length: 16; J gene: TRBJ2-1; D gene: NA; clone size: NA; V gene: TRBV7-8; CDR3 DNA: TGTGCCAGCAGCTTGCGGGGACAAATCACCTACAATGAGCAGTTCTTC; CDR3 protein: CASSLRGQITYNEQFF
CDR3 length: 13; J gene: TRBJ1-1; D gene: NA; clone size: few; V gene: TRBV5-1; CDR3 DNA: TGCGCCAGCAGTTTACAGGGAGGGACTGAAGCTTTCTTT; CDR3 protein: CASSLQGGTEAFF
CDR3 length: 15; J gene: TRBJ2-3; D gene: NA; clone size: NA; V gene: TRBV24-1; CDR3 DNA: TGTGCCACCCAAGCTGATAGGAGTAGTTTTGATACGCAGTATTTT; CDR3 protein: CATQADRSSFDTQYF
CDR3 length: 13; J gene: TRBJ2-5; D gene: TRBD2; clone size: NA; V gene: TRBV30; CDR3 DNA: TGTGCCTGGAGTCTAGCGGGGCAAGAGACCCAGTACTTC; CDR3 protein: CAWSLAGQETQYF
CDR3 length: 15; J gene: TRBJ1-6; D gene: NA; clone size: few; V gene: TRBV9; CDR3 DNA: TGTGCCAGCAGCGCCCAAACGGGAATTAATTCACCCCTCCACTTT; CDR3 protein: CASSAQTGINSPLHF
CDR3 length: 18; J gene: TRBJ1-3; D gene: NA; clone size: NA; V gene: TRBV30; CDR3 DNA: TGTGCCTGGACACCAAATTGGCCGGGACCTCGCTCTGGAAACACCATATATTTT; CDR3 protein: CAWTPNWPGPRSGNTIYF
CDR3 length: 13; J gene: TRBJ1-3; D gene: NA; clone size: few; V gene: TRBV2; CDR3 DNA: TGTGCCAAAGGACAGACGTCTGGAAACACCATATATTTT; CDR3 protein: CAKGQTSGNTIYF
CDR3 length: 15; J gene: TRBJ1-6; D gene: NA; clone size: NA; V gene: TRBV25-1; CDR3 DNA: TGTGCCAGCAGTGACCGGGCCCCCTATAATTCACCCCTCCACTTT; CDR3 protein: CASSDRAPYNSPLHF
CDR3 length: 17; J gene: TRBJ1-5; D gene: TRBD1; clone size: NA; V gene: TRBV28; CDR3 DNA: TGTGCCAGCAGCTTTCCTAGACAGGGGCTATCCAATCAGCCCCAGCATTTT; CDR3 protein: CASSFPRQGLSNQPQHF
CDR3 length: 18; J gene: TRBJ1-3; D gene: NA; clone size: once; V gene: TRBV30; CDR3 DNA: TGTGCCTGGAGTGTAACTAGAATGACGGGCAGCGCAGGAAACACCATATATTTT; CDR3 protein: CAWSVTRMTGSAGNTIYF
CDR3 length: 16; J gene: TRBJ1-1; D gene: TRBD1; clone size: few; V gene: TRBV30; CDR3 DNA: TGTGCCTGGTTCCGGGACAGGGCCAGTCCGAACACTGAAGCTTTCTTT; CDR3 protein: CAWFRDRASPNTEAFF
CDR3 length: 18; J gene: TRBJ2-3; D gene: TRBD2; clone size: NA; V gene: TRBV23-1; CDR3 DNA: TGCGCCAGCAGTCGCCCCGGGACTAGATTTTCGAGCACAGATACGCAGTATTTT; CDR3 protein: CASSRPGTRFSSTDTQYF
CDR3 length: 14; J gene: TRBJ1-6; D gene: TRBD1; clone size: NA; V gene: TRBV7-2; CDR3 DNA: TGTGCCAGCAGGCCGGGACAGTATAATTCACCCCTCCACTTT; CDR3 protein: CASRPGQYNSPLHF
CDR3 length: 11; J gene: TRBJ1-4; D gene: NA; clone size: NA; V gene: TRBV20-1; CDR3 DNA: TGCAGTGCTAGGTTCGGGGAAAAACTGTTTTTT; CDR3 protein: CSARFGEKLFF